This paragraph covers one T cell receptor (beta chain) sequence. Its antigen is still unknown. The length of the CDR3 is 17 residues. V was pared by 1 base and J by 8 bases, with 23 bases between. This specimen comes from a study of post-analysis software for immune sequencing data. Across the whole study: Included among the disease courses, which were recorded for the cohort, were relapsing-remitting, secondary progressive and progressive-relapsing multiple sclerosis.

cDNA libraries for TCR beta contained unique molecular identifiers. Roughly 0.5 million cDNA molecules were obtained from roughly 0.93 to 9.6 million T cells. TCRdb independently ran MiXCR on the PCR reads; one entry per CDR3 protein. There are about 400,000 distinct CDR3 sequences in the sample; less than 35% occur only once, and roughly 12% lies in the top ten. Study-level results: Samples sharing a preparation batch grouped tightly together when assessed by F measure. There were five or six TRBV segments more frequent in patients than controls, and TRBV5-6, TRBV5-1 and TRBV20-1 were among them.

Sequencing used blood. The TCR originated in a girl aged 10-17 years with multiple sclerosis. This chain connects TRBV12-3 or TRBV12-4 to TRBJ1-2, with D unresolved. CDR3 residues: CASSLDSVVGRLEGYTF. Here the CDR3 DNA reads TGTGCCAGCAGTTTAGACTCGGTGGTCGGAAGACTAGAAGGCTACACCTTC.